The entry below gives a single T cell receptor beta chain sequence along with its context. This entry comes from a study of blood T cell repertoires in COVID-19. Study overall: Spain, Italy and the United States supplied samples that represented acute and convalescent COVID-19. Nucleic acid was either cDNA or gDNA, and it came from T cells, B-cell-depleted T cells, or PBMCs.

Per germline, CDR1 KGHSH and CDR2 LQKENI. Trimming removed 3 bases from V and 0 bases from J; junction bases left unmatched: 5. The CDR3 is 15 amino acids. The repertoire was sequenced with immunoSEQ multiplex PCR; TCRdb's copy has only in-frame clones and lacks some. Of a few hundred thousand clones listed, 70% to 90% are singletons. Material: peripheral blood. The chain combines TRBV18 with TRBJ2-7; 7 bases are a match to TRBD1. This TCR was recovered from a man in his fifties who had recovered from COVID-19. In nucleotides, the CDR3 is TGTGCCAGCTCACCTCTGGACAGGAGCTCCTACGAGCAGTACTTC. It is translated as CASSPLDRSSYEQYF.